Sequencing of this T cell receptor (beta chain) was carried out in a study of blood T cell repertoires in COVID-19 (TCRdb year 2020). About the investigation overall: Samples from collaborators originated in the United States, Italy and Spain and spanned both the acute and convalescent phases of COVID-19. The prospective study material was composed of cDNA or gDNA derived from T cells, B-cell-depleted T cells, or PBMCs. The dataset comprised deeply sampled blood TCRbeta repertoires from subjects exposed to, actively infected with, or recovered from COVID-19. The repertoires were made available in a free public database intended to serve as a resource for research on the immune response to SARS-CoV-2. The samples were drawn from the first 160 participants of the ongoing ImmuneRACE study and from some 1,300 subjects provided by 6 global collaborators. Sample metadata almost always included a de-identified subject ID, COVID-19 status, age in years and sex. HLA class I and class II types, where available, came from metadata supplied by the sample provider rather than from assay-based typing.

TCRbeta CDR3 regions were amplified from genomic DNA by means of the immunoSEQ Assay, a bias-controlled multiplex PCR. Turning to the authors' computational methods: The number of nucleated cells in each sample was estimated from the amplification of reference gene primers within the assay. To quantify the absolute abundance of each unique TCRbeta CDR3 rearrangement, sequence reads were collapsed and filtered. For each sample, productive Simpson clonality was calculated by taking the square root of Simpson's diversity index across productive rearrangements. Here the immuneACCESS table is served through TCRdb, limited to in-frame sequences with V and J called. Missing clones are a known gap in these copies; in checked studies unresolved V genes cover under half, and the rest lacks a known reason. That table is the source of V, J and clone size, and D and trimming were worked out from the DNA. Within this sample are 65,000 to 75,000 clones, with around 74% of them counted one time only. Of the sample, around 21% falls within the top ten clones.

Each collaborating institution followed its own protocols to collect whole blood in K2EDTA tubes. Collaborator samples were shipped for TCRbeta analysis as frozen whole blood, isolated PBMCs, or DNA extracted from either sample type. Overall study results and their limits: Clinical and demographic metadata were provided uncurated, with the amount varying by source and participant.

Trimming takes 5 bases off V and 3 bases off J; junction bases not matched to a gene: 7. Sequences SEHNR (CDR1) and FQNEAQ (CDR2) are obtained from the germline V gene (reference sequence). The CDR3 goes from the cysteine to the phenylalanine over 15 residues. Solely the CDR3 DNA is kept, with 45 bases framed from the first base. As to this clone: It has no known antigen specificity. No per-base quality is available; no much larger clone lies one base away.

The sequence was obtained from a man aged 70-80 years with acute or convalescent COVID-19. The chain was built from TRBV7-9 and TRBJ2-3; 8 of the junction bases match TRBD2. Sequencing used peripheral blood. CDR3 protein: CASSPAGERTDTQYF. The DNA sequence is TGTGCCAGCAGCCCAGCGGGAGAGAGGACAGATACGCAGTATTTT.